This TCR beta chain was obtained from a study of blood T cell repertoires in COVID-19. Per the original methods: Reference gene primer amplification yielded estimated nucleated cell counts. The assay was immunoSEQ multiplex PCR, and TCRdb's table has in-frame clones only and misses some. V and J calls and clone size follow that table, whereas D and trimming were derived from the DNA. The table lists tens of thousands of clones, about 90% of them singletons, with approximately 2.1% in the top ten. Specimen: peripheral blood. The TCR originated in a man aged 60 to 75 with acute or convalescent COVID-19.

The CDR3 DNA is TGTGCCAGCAGTCCACAATCCAGGGGGGCCTATAATTCACCCCTCCACTTT. It specifies CASSPQSRGAYNSPLHF. The chain uses TRBV2 and TRBJ1-6; 7 bases are shared with TRBD1. The V and J ends lost 5 bases and 2 bases, in that order; junction bases with no gene match: 9. The germline V gene encodes CDR1 SNHLY and CDR2 FYNNEI. The CDR3 spans 17 residues.